The 27 T cell receptor beta chains presented below share a single source sample, sequenced in a study of CD8 T cells in ankylosing spondylitis (dated by TCRdb to 2015 to 2018). Study-wide conclusions, independent of this receptor: A TCR beta motif made up of seven or eight highly homologous amino acid variants appeared to be characteristic of blood from ankylosing spondylitis patients.

The protocol used for the library was 5' RACE. The instrument given in TCRdb is Illumina HiSeq 2500. The public sequencing data were trimmed at Q25 with fastp and processed into clonotypes with MiXCR by TCRdb, which kept only in-frame beta chains. Identical CDR3 proteins give one entry, which carries the most common genes and DNA. The table for this sample lists more than 500,000 distinct CDR3 sequences; roughly 5.3% of them were counted only once. The top ten hold 3% to 4.5% of the sample. Which antigens these TCRs recognize remains unknown. Sequencing was done on a sample of blood, either unsorted or a sorted T cell fraction (not recorded which). Receptors originate from a male donor with ankylosing spondylitis.

This clonotype came up many times. V is TRBV6-5 and J is TRBJ1-1; 8 bases agree with TRBD1. In germline, CDR1 is MNHEY, CDR2 SVGAGI. The V and J ends lost 3 bases and 3 bases, in that order; junction bases with no gene match: 6. This CDR3 comprises 15 residues. The CDR3 nucleotides are TGTGCCAGCAGTTATTTGCCAGGGGGCTACACTGAAGCTTTCTTT. This codes for CASSYLPGGYTEAFF.

This clonotype has ten or more counts. V gene TRBV20-1 combines with J gene TRBJ1-2; 8 positions match TRBD1. The J segment lost 4 bases and the V segment lost 6 bases, leaving 10 bases of the junction unmatched. The CDR3 is 14 amino acids. Germline assignment: CDR1 DFQATT and CDR2 SNEGSKA (reference sequence). CDR3 coding DNA: TGCAGTGCCCACCGAGGCGGGACAGGCTATGGCTACACCTTC. Amino acids: CSAHRGGTGYGYTF.

The sample holds a few counts of this clonotype. The V and J genes are TRBV12-3 or TRBV12-4 and TRBJ1-2, with 8 bases lining up with TRBD1. V gave up 5 bases and J gave up 4 bases; unmatched junction bases: 9. This CDR3 contains 15 residues. CDR3 in DNA: TGTGCCAGCAGTACAAGTCGGGACAGGAGCTATGGCTACACCTTC. Amino acids: CASSTSRDRSYGYTF.

This clonotype was seen ten or more times. This chain links TRBV5-1 with TRBJ2-3; D is ambiguous. The CDR3 consists of 16 residues. Looked up from germline, CDR1 is SGHRS and CDR2 is YFSETQ. V was shortened by 3 bases and J by 2 bases, with 16 bases between the two germline ends. CDR3 nucleotide sequence: TGCGCCAGCAGCTCGACGACCATCCATGACACAGATACGCAGTATTTT. Translated: CASSSTTIHDTDTQYF.

This clonotype showed up just a few times. The V gene is TRBV10-3, the J gene TRBJ2-3, with 12 positions matching TRBD2. The CDR3 has 16 amino acids. CDR1 ENHRY and CDR2 SYGVKD come from the germline V gene. Trimming took 6 bases from V and 0 from J; bases not matched to a gene: 4. CDR3 nucleotides: TGTGCCATCAGCGGGGGGACTAGCGGGAGCACAGATACGCAGTATTTT. Translation: CAISGGTSGSTDTQYF.

This clonotype was seen ten or more times. This rearrangement joins TRBV29-1 to TRBJ1-1; D unresolved. V was cut by 1 base and J by 6 bases, with 12 bases left in between. The CDR3 runs to 13 residues. Germline assignment: CDR1 SQVTM and CDR2 ANQGSEA. The CDR3 sequence: CSVEGQFNPEAFF. The CDR3 bases are TGCAGCGTTGAAGGGCAGTTTAACCCTGAAGCTTTCTTT.

The chain joins TRBV10-3 to TRBJ2-7, with 10 bases fitting TRBD1. The J segment lost 4 bases and the V segment lost 5 bases, leaving 5 bases of the junction unmatched. The CDR3 extends over 14 amino acids. CDR1 is ENHRY and CDR2 is SYGVKD in the germline V gene. In nucleotides, the CDR3 is TGTGCCATCAGTCGGACAGGGGGGCCTTACGAGCAGTACTTC. This translates into CAISRTGGPYEQYF.

This clonotype has a handful of counts. The rearrangement uses TRBV15 and TRBJ2-7; unclear D gene. The CDR3 length is 14 residues. Germline values: CDR1 LNHNV, CDR2 YYDKDF (reference sequence). V was clipped by 0 bases and J by 6 bases, with 12 bases between them. The CDR3, as DNA: TGTGCCACCAGCAGAGATAATGTGGGCTCCGAGCAGTACTTC. Protein: CATSRDNVGSEQYF.

This clonotype has a count of ten or more. The rearrangement uses TRBV20-1 and TRBJ2-1; D not certain. This CDR3 has 11 residues. V gave up 4 bases and J gave up 9 bases, with 10 bases separating them. Germline CDR1 is DFQATT and CDR2 is SNEGSKA (reference sequence). CDR3 amino acids: CSANTVGEQFF. The CDR3 DNA reads TGCAGTGCTAATACCGTCGGTGAGCAGTTCTTC.

This clonotype has at least ten counts. The chain couples TRBV7-2 to TRBJ1-3; the D is unclear. This CDR3 region has 15 residues. Germline CDR1 and CDR2: SGHTA and FQGNSA. The V gene lost 4 bases and the J gene lost 0 bases, with 10 bases spanning the gap. The CDR3 reads CASSSDTHSGNTIYF. In DNA, the CDR3 is TGTGCCAGCAGCTCAGACACTCACTCTGGAAACACCATATATTTT.

This clonotype was seen at least ten times. The V and J genes are TRBV5-1 and TRBJ1-1; D possibly corresponds to TRBD1 (5 bases). The germline CDR1 and CDR2 sequences are SGHRS and YFSETQ. The CDR3 is 15 amino acids. V lost 3 bases and J lost 1, with 13 bases in between. CDR3 residues: CASSSQTEANTEAFF. Written as DNA, the CDR3 is TGCGCCAGCAGCTCCCAGACAGAAGCGAACACTGAAGCTTTCTTT.

This clonotype has ten or more counts. The gene calls are TRBV9 and TRBJ2-1, with TRBD1 as a possible D gene (6 bases). With 4 bases removed from V and 9 bases from J, the gap between germline ends came to 14 bases. CDR1 is SGDLS, CDR2 YYNGEE, per germline. The CDR3 covers 13 residues. For the CDR3, the DNA is TGTGCCAGCAGCCTTCAACAGGGTCGTGAGCAGTTCTTC. Translation: CASSLQQGREQFF.

This clonotype was detected ten times or more. The gene calls are TRBV7-2 and TRBJ1-5, with a possible D match to TRBD1 (5 bases). The V gene's germline CDR1 is SGHTA and CDR2 FQGNSA. CDR3 length: 13 residues. V gave up 3 bases and J gave up 4 bases, with 7 bases separating them. The CDR3 bases are TGTGCCAGCAGCTTCCGACAGAATCAGCCCCAGCATTTT. It codes for CASSFRQNQPQHF.

This clonotype was found many times. The J gene is TRBJ2-2, the V gene TRBV7-3; TRBD1 might be the D (5 bases). The CDR3 length is 16 residues. Germline V gene lookup returns CDR1 SGHTA and CDR2 FQGTGA. V shed 5 bases and J shed 3 bases, with 16 bases lying between them. CDR3 residues: CASSAPDKAHTGELFF. CDR3 coding DNA: TGTGCCAGCAGCGCCCCGGACAAGGCACACACCGGGGAGCTGTTTTTT. The full variable domain, rest sourced from reference TRBV7-3 and TRBJ2-2, is GAGVSQTPSNKVTEKGKYVELRCDPISGHTALYWYRQSLGQGPEFLIYFQGTGAADDSGLPNDRFFAVRPEGSVSTLKIQRTERGDSAVYLCASSAPDKAHTGELFFGEGSRLTVL.

This clonotype was seen many times. The rearrangement joins TRBV20-1 to TRBJ1-5; weak D call: TRBD1 (6 bases). The CDR3 length is 15 residues. V was cut by 8 bases and J by 0 bases, with 17 bases left in between. The germline V gene encodes CDR1 DFQATT and CDR2 SNEGSKA (reference sequence). The CDR3 protein is CSYSTGSSSNQPQHF. CDR3 DNA: TGCAGTTATTCCACAGGGTCCTCTAGCAATCAGCCCCAGCATTTT.

This clonotype has at least ten counts. This sequence joins TRBV6-5 and TRBJ1-2; a weak D match, TRBD1 (5 bases). Trimming left V 4 bases short and J 6 bases short, with 12 bases between. This CDR3 region has 13 residues. Germline CDR1 MNHEY, CDR2 SVGAGI. The CDR3 region has the DNA TGTGCCAGCAGTTTTATCTGGGGGGATGGCTACACCTTC. This sequence encodes CASSFIWGDGYTF.

This clonotype was seen ten or more times. V and J are TRBV4-1 and TRBJ2-2, with D uncertain. V was trimmed by 1 base and J by 1 base, leaving 7 bases between them. CDR3 length equals 15 residues. CDR1 and CDR2 from the germline V gene are MGHRA and YSYEKL. CDR3 in DNA: TGCGCCAGCAGCCAAGCTAGTTTGAACACCGGGGAGCTGTTTTTT. Residues: CASSQASLNTGELFF.

This clonotype showed up many times. The chain joins TRBV20-1 to TRBJ1-4; no firm D call. V lost 8 bases and J 8 bases, leaving 15 bases between the germline ends. This CDR3 spans 12 amino acids. Germline values: CDR1 DFQATT, CDR2 SNEGSKA (reference sequence). The CDR3 nucleotides are TGCAGTCCCTCTCATGACCCCGAAAAACTGTTTTTT. It codes for CSPSHDPEKLFF.

At least ten counts were recorded for this clonotype. The chain carries TRBV20-1 and TRBJ2-2; perhaps TRBD1 as D (5 bases). The CDR3 sequence is 14 residues long. V lost 5 bases to trimming and J lost 3 bases, with 13 bases between them. Germline V gives CDR1 DFQATT, CDR2 SNEGSKA (reference sequence). CDR3 loop: CSAPRQSDTGELFF. The CDR3 DNA reads TGCAGTGCTCCGAGACAGTCGGACACCGGGGAGCTGTTTTTT.

This clonotype was seen a few times. The junction departs from germline at one end; a sequencing error may be responsible. The V gene is TRBV7-8, the J gene TRBJ2-7, with TRBD2 matching 9 bases. The length of the CDR3 is 17 residues. The germline gives CDR1 SGHVS, CDR2 FQNEAQ. The chain's CDR3 is CAISWGLAGGGNYEQYF. The CDR3 DNA reads as TGTGCCATCAGCTGGGGACTAGCTGGAGGAGGTAATTACGAGCAGTACTTC.

This clonotype was picked up many times. J is TRBJ1-3 and V is TRBV7-9, with 8 bases matching TRBD1. Germline V CDR1 and CDR2: SEHNR, FQNEAQ (reference sequence). The CDR3 loop spans 15 amino acids. V lost 5 bases, J lost 4 bases, and 7 bases stayed unmatched. The CDR3 region has the DNA TGTGCCAGCAGCCAGGAAACAGGGGGAGGAAACACCATATATTTT. Its translation is CASSQETGGGNTIYF. The entire variable domain, with the rest obtained from reference TRBV7-9 and TRBJ1-3, is as follows: DTGVSQNPRHKITKRGQNVTFRCDPISEHNRLYWYRQTLGQGPEFLTYFQNEAQLEKSRLLSDRFSAERPKGSFSTLEIQRTEQGDSAMYLCASSQETGGGNTIYFGEGSWLTVV.

On this clonotype itself: Since a much larger clone is just one base distant, this may be a read error. J is TRBJ2-1 and V is TRBV20-1; unclear D gene. CDR1 is DFQATT and CDR2 is SNEGSKA in the germline V gene (reference sequence). This CDR3 comprises 13 residues. Trimming removed 1 base at V and 11 bases at J, with 15 bases between. CDR3 nucleotides: TGCAGTGCTAGAGTCCCTCTTAGGAATAAGCAGTTCTTC. It encodes CSARVPLRNKQFF.

Remarks on this clonotype: This may stem from a read error, because a much larger clone lies one nucleotide away. The J gene is TRBJ2-5, the V gene TRBV18, with D perhaps TRBD1 (5 bases). The germline CDR1 and CDR2 sequences are KGHSH and LQKENI. This CDR3 region has 15 residues. The CDR3 nucleotides read TGTGTCAGCTCACCGCGCAGGGCTCTCCAAGAGACCCAGTACTTC. Amino acids: CVSSPRRALQETQYF.

This clonotype came up many times. The rearrangement uses TRBV10-1 and TRBJ1-1; 7 positions match TRBD1. Trimming removed 6 bases from V and 12 bases from J; junction bases left unmatched: 16. The CDR3 runs to 14 residues. Germline CDR1 and CDR2: WNHNN and SYGVQD (reference sequence). The CDR3 protein is CASRARDRSTRTFF. CDR3 DNA: TGCGCCAGCAGGGCCCGGGACAGATCCACTAGAACTTTCTTT.

This clonotype has a count of ten or more. This rearrangement joins TRBV12-3 or TRBV12-4 to TRBJ2-1; D unresolved. The CDR3 is 15 amino acids. V was pared by 2 bases and J by 2 bases, with 10 bases between. CDR3 sequence: CASSLRSFPYNEQFF. CDR3 DNA: TGTGCCAGCAGTTTACGATCCTTCCCCTACAATGAGCAGTTCTTC.

Many counts were recorded for this clonotype. The CDR3 sequence is CAISEEDYRNTDTQYF. Here the CDR3 DNA reads TGTGCCATCAGTGAGGAGGACTACCGGAACACAGATACGCAGTATTTT. This chain connects TRBV10-3 to TRBJ2-3; possibly TRBD2 for D (6 bases). Germline assignment: CDR1 ENHRY and CDR2 SYGVKD. This CDR3 spans 16 amino acids. Between the trimmed V and J ends, which lost 2 bases and 2 bases, there was a span of 14 bases.

V gene TRBV2 combines with J gene TRBJ2-1, with 11 bases identical to TRBD2. Germline loops: CDR1 SNHLY, CDR2 FYNNEI. V was clipped by 11 bases and J by 1 base; unmatched bases: 19. The CDR3 has 19 amino acids. The CDR3 DNA reads TGTGCCTTCTGCCCCCCCCTGACTAGCGGGAAAAGGTCCTACAATGAGCAGTTCTTC. Translated: CAFCPPLTSGKRSYNEQFF.